This entry lists 28 T cell receptor beta chains sequenced from one sample in a study of shared clonotypes between healthy human individuals. Measured with immunoSEQ multiplex PCR; TCRdb has only the in-frame clones, and not every one. The sample has about 2.1 million clones; roughly 93% are singletons. It was CD45RO-negative cells, positively selected for CCR7, that made up naive CD8 cells, with terminally differentiated effector memory CD45RA+ cells excluded. Sequencing was performed on naive CD8+ T cells from PBMCs. The receptor source for this set is a man aged 18-30 years in good health. Some clones in this sample may be carry-over from other donors' samples.

This clone was seen just once. The CDR3 reads CSVVGGQGISYEQYF. CDR3 bases: TGCAGCGTTGTAGGGGGCCAGGGGATCTCCTACGAGCAGTACTTC. The chain carries TRBV29-1 and TRBJ2-7, with 7 bases identical to TRBD1. Trimming removed 4 bases from V and 0 bases from J; junction bases left unmatched: 9. Germline-derived CDR1 and CDR2 are SQVTM and ANQGSEA. The CDR3 runs 15 residues.

Only a few counts were recorded for this clone. CDR3 sequence reads: CAIKGPATEAFF. The CDR3 nucleotides are TGTGCCATCAAGGGACCGGCCACTGAAGCTTTCTTT. This rearrangement joins TRBV10-3 to TRBJ1-1; possibly TRBD1 for D (5 bases). In germline, CDR1 is ENHRY, CDR2 SYGVKD. V lost 7 bases, J lost 4 bases, and 10 bases lay in between. This CDR3 comprises 12 residues.

CDR3 amino acids: CASSGTPTVREQYF. The CDR3 DNA sequence: TGTGCCAGCAGTGGGACACCTACGGTCCGCGAGCAGTACTTC. The chain carries TRBV2 and TRBJ2-7, with D perhaps TRBD1 (5 bases). V was pared by 4 bases and J by 6 bases, with 16 bases between. CDR1 SNHLY and CDR2 FYNNEI come from the germline V gene. CDR3 length: 14 amino acids.

A remark on this clone: The sample contains more than one DNA sequence encoding this CDR3. The rearrangement joins TRBV5-1 to TRBJ2-1; 7 nucleotides line up with TRBD1. The ends lost 1 base at V and 4 bases at J; junction bases unmatched: 5. Germline CDR1 SGHRS, CDR2 YFSETQ. The CDR3 runs to 15 residues. The CDR3 nucleotides are TGCGCCAGCAGCTTGTACAGGGGACCTTACAATGAGCAGTTCTTC. It specifies CASSLYRGPYNEQFF.

J is TRBJ1-2 and V is TRBV13; 7 nucleotides line up with TRBD1. Looked up from germline, CDR1 is PRHDT and CDR2 is FYEKMQ (reference sequence). V shed 5 bases and J 6 bases; nucleotides not matched to a gene: 9. CDR3 length: 14 amino acids. The CDR3 sequence is CASSDETGTDGYTF. CDR3 coding DNA: TGTGCCAGCAGCGACGAGACAGGGACCGATGGCTACACCTTC.

This clone has a single count. The rearrangement joins TRBV6-1 to TRBJ2-7; weak D call: TRBD2 (5 bases). V was cut by 7 bases and J by 2 bases, with 12 bases left in between. Germline CDR1 reads MNHNS; CDR2 reads SASEGT. The CDR3 totals 13 residues. As DNA, the CDR3 is TGTGCCAGCAAGTGGAGCGGAACCTACGAGCAGTACTTC. It codes for CASKWSGTYEQYF.

The CDR3: CASSLEETGSSYEQYF. The CDR3 bases are TGCGCCAGCAGCTTGGAGGAGACAGGGAGCTCCTACGAGCAGTACTTC. The J gene is TRBJ2-7, the V gene TRBV5-1; 7 bases agree with TRBD1. J lost 0 bases, V lost 0 bases, and 6 bases had no gene match. Germline V CDR1 and CDR2: SGHRS, YFSETQ. There are 16 residues in the CDR3.

The chain recombines TRBV27 with TRBJ1-4; 9 nucleotides align to TRBD1. Germline CDR1 reads MNHEY; CDR2 reads SMNVEV (reference sequence). The CDR3 is made up of 15 amino acids. The junction had 10 bases not matched to a gene; V was cut back by 7 bases and J by 7 bases. The CDR3: CASKLQGARGEKLFF. The CDR3 DNA reads TGTGCCAGCAAATTACAGGGGGCTCGGGGTGAAAAACTGTTTTTT. The full variable domain, rest sourced from reference TRBV27 and TRBJ1-4, is EAQVTQNPRYLITVTGKKLTVTCSQNMNHEYMSWYRQDPGLGLRQIYYSMNVEVTDKGDVPEGYKVSRKEKRNFPLILESPSPNQTSLYFCASKLQGARGEKLFFGSGTQLSVL.

V gene TRBV5-6 combines with J gene TRBJ2-3; 8 bases match TRBD2. Germline-derived CDR1 and CDR2 are SGHDT and YYEEEE. V shed 4 bases, J shed 2 bases, and the junction held 9 bases outside the gene matches. CDR3 size: 16 residues. The chain's CDR3 is CASSPTSGALTDTQYF. The CDR3 DNA reads TGTGCCAGCAGCCCAACTAGCGGAGCACTCACAGATACGCAGTATTTT.

The rearrangement uses TRBV29-1 and TRBJ2-7, with D tentatively TRBD1 or TRBD2 (5 bases each). Germline CDR1 SQVTM, CDR2 ANQGSEA. This CDR3 has 14 amino acids. V dropped 7 bases and J dropped 2 bases, with 18 bases sitting between them. The CDR3 spells CSAESGGDPYEQYF. CDR3 nucleotides: TGCAGCGCCGAGTCTGGGGGAGACCCCTACGAGCAGTACTTC.

The rearrangement joins TRBV7-2 to TRBJ2-1, with 9 bases that match TRBD2. The germline V gene encodes CDR1 SGHTA and CDR2 FQGNSA. The CDR3 runs 18 residues. J was trimmed by 4 bases and V by 1 base; bases with no gene match: 11. CDR3 sequence reads: CASSLGLLAGGQYNEQFF. CDR3 sequence (DNA): TGTGCCAGCAGCTTAGGGCTGCTGGCGGGAGGGCAGTACAATGAGCAGTTCTTC.

Of note for this clone: A single base separates this from a much larger clone, so it may be a read error. Other DNA sequences of this sample code for an identical CDR3. The rearrangement joins TRBV9 to TRBJ1-1; D not certain. This CDR3 comprises 13 residues. Germline V gene data show CDR1 as SGDLS and CDR2 as YYNGEE. V gave up 0 bases and J gave up 5 bases, with 8 bases separating them. CDR3 nucleotide sequence: TGTGCCAGCAGCGTAGGTGGGAAGACTGAAGCTTTCTTT. Amino acids: CASSVGGKTEAFF.

This chain joins TRBV5-6 and TRBJ2-1; the D is unclear. The CDR3 extends over 13 amino acids. Trimming removed 2 bases at V and 8 bases at J, with 11 bases between. The germline V gene encodes CDR1 SGHDT and CDR2 YYEEEE. As DNA, the CDR3 is TGTGCCAGCAGCTTCCGTTTTGCGCATGAGCAGTTCTTC. Translating it yields CASSFRFAHEQFF.

This chain links TRBV11-2 with TRBJ2-1; TRBD1 might be the D (6 bases). This CDR3 has 11 amino acids. Trimming shortened V by 10 bases and J by 12 bases, and 16 bases separated the two germline ends. Germline values: CDR1 SGHAT, CDR2 FQNNGV. As DNA, the CDR3 is TGTGCCACCAAGCAGGGGCGAGGGCAGTTCTTC. Amino acid sequence: CATKQGRGQFF.

The chain couples TRBV2 to TRBJ1-6; D is unclear. The CDR3 contains 14 residues. Trimming stripped 4 bases from V and 7 bases from J, with 11 bases between. CDR1 SNHLY and CDR2 FYNNEI come from the germline V gene. This CDR3 reads CASSALQSNSPLHF. As DNA, the CDR3 is TGTGCCAGCAGTGCACTACAGTCAAATTCACCCCTCCACTTT.

The V and J genes are TRBV5-1 and TRBJ2-7; the match to TRBD2 covers 11 bases. This CDR3 is built from 15 residues. Germline V gene data show CDR1 as SGHRS and CDR2 as YFSETQ. After removal of 4 bases from V and 2 bases from J, the junction contained 5 bases not matched to a gene. The CDR3 sequence is CASSLGTSGAYEQYF. As DNA, the CDR3 is TGCGCCAGCAGCCTGGGGACTAGCGGAGCCTACGAGCAGTACTTC.

The chain couples TRBV10-2 to TRBJ1-2; D remains ambiguous. V gave up 2 bases and J gave up 11 bases, with 12 bases separating them. CDR3 length: 12 residues. Germline V gives CDR1 WSHSY, CDR2 SAAADI. CDR3 in amino acids: CASSETQITYTF. CDR3 DNA sequence: TGCGCCAGCAGTGAGACACAGATTACGTACACCTTC.

CDR3 amino acids: CASSARQGSSYNEQFF. The CDR3 DNA reads TGTGCCAGCAGCGCCAGACAGGGATCCTCCTACAATGAGCAGTTCTTC. The chain is built from TRBV7-3 and TRBJ2-1, with 7 nucleotides matching TRBD1. CDR3 length: 16 residues. Looked up from germline, CDR1 is SGHTA and CDR2 is FQGTGA. The V segment lost 5 bases and the J segment 0 bases; nucleotides outside the gene matches: 7.

The V gene is TRBV6-1, the J gene TRBJ2-3; no firm D call. CDR1 and CDR2 from the germline V gene are MNHNS and SASEGT. V was shortened by 6 bases and J by 2 bases, with 15 bases between the two germline ends. The CDR3 is made up of 15 amino acids. The CDR3 sequence is CASRETHRDTDTQYF. The CDR3 DNA is TGTGCCAGCAGGGAGACGCATAGAGACACAGATACGCAGTATTTT.

The chain joins TRBV19 to TRBJ1-1; 9 bases fit TRBD1. From germline, CDR1 is LNHDA and CDR2 SQIVND (reference sequence). This CDR3 contains 15 residues. The J segment lost 5 bases and the V segment lost 4 bases, leaving 8 bases of the junction unmatched. CDR3 amino acids: CASSTAGTGWTEAFF. CDR3 nucleotide sequence: TGTGCCAGTAGTACAGCCGGGACAGGGTGGACTGAAGCTTTCTTT.

The chain employs TRBV15 and TRBJ2-1; D call uncertain. Germline V gives CDR1 LNHNV, CDR2 YYDKDF (reference sequence). Trimming removed 3 bases from V and 8 bases from J, with 14 bases in between. CDR3 length equals 14 residues. CDR3 nucleotides: TGTGCCACCAGCAGCCAACCCGAGAACCATGAGCAGTTCTTC. It is translated as CATSSQPENHEQFF.

This clone occurred once. J is TRBJ2-1 and V is TRBV27; tentative D call: TRBD1 (6 bases). Germline CDR1 reads MNHEY; CDR2 reads SMNVEV (reference sequence). This CDR3 is built from 13 residues. Trimming left V 6 bases short and J 9 bases short, with 15 bases between. The CDR3 coding sequence is TGTGCCAGCAGAGGTACAGGGCTAGGTGAGCAGTTCTTC. Its protein is CASRGTGLGEQFF.

This chain uses TRBV27 with TRBJ1-1; D gene unclear. The germline V and J ends were trimmed by 6 bases and 11 bases, with 22 bases remaining between them. The CDR3 has 14 residues. From germline, CDR1 is MNHEY and CDR2 SMNVEV (reference sequence). The DNA of the CDR3 is TGTGCCAGCAGACCACGGTCCGCTGCGCTAGCTGCTTTCTTT. This encodes CASRPRSAALAAFF.

The chain is built from TRBV27 and TRBJ2-3; no clear D gene. The CDR3 spans 14 residues. In germline, CDR1 is MNHEY, CDR2 SMNVEV (reference sequence). V was cut by 7 bases and J by 0 bases, with 11 bases left in between. This CDR3 is CASNELSSTDTQYF. In nucleotides, the CDR3 is TGTGCCAGCAACGAGCTCTCTAGCACAGATACGCAGTATTTT.

The V gene is TRBV6-5, the J gene TRBJ2-7; the D is unclear. The CDR3 is 14 amino acids. CDR1 and CDR2 (germline): MNHEY, SVGAGI. V lost 1 base and J lost 6, with 13 bases in between. CDR3 amino acids: CASSYFGQVVEQYF. DNA of the CDR3: TGTGCCAGCAGTTACTTCGGTCAGGTAGTCGAGCAGTACTTC.

This sequence joins TRBV6-6 and TRBJ1-3; D gene ambiguous. CDR3 size: 16 residues. Germline CDR1 and CDR2: MNHNY and SVGAGI (reference sequence). V lost 2 bases, J lost 0 bases, and 11 bases lay in between. For the CDR3, the DNA is TGTGCCAGCAGTTACATTGCAGGAGGCTCTGGAAACACCATATATTTT. Its protein product is CASSYIAGGSGNTIYF.

The V call is TRBV7-3, the J call TRBJ2-1; possibly TRBD2 for D (6 bases). The CDR3 is 12 amino acids. Between the trimmed V and J ends, which lost 2 bases and 9 bases, there was a span of 8 bases. Germline CDR1 is SGHTA and CDR2 is FQGTGA. CDR3 coding DNA: TGTGCCAGCAGCTTATTGGGGGGTGAGCAGTTCTTC. Translation gives CASSLLGGEQFF.

With respect to this clone: In the same sample, other DNA sequences code for this CDR3. The chain uses TRBV9 and TRBJ2-1, with a tentative D call TRBD2 (6 bases). V lost 7 bases and J 0 bases, leaving 8 bases between the germline ends. The CDR3 has 13 amino acids. Germline V gene data show CDR1 as SGDLS and CDR2 as YYNGEE. The chain's CDR3 is CASGTGSYNEQFF. For the CDR3, the DNA is TGTGCCAGCGGGACTGGCTCCTACAATGAGCAGTTCTTC.